What follows are 8 T cell receptor beta chains derived from one specimen sequenced in a study of blood T cell repertoires in COVID-19. This table comes from immunoSEQ multiplex PCR, and its TCRdb copy is limited to in-frame clones, with some not included. The data hold 300,000 to 400,000 clones, with roughly 90% observed a single time. Specimen: peripheral blood. The receptors originated from a woman aged 25 to 39 with COVID-19, enrolled during active disease.

The chain combines TRBV18 with TRBJ2-7; TRBD1 is a possible D gene (5 bases). Trimming pared 0 bases from V and 2 bases from J, leaving 8 bases between. This CDR3 contains 14 residues. CDR1 KGHSH and CDR2 LQKENI come from the germline V gene. The CDR3 DNA follows: TGTGCCAGCTCACCACCTACAGGTCCCTACGAGCAGTACTTC. Residues: CASSPPTGPYEQYF.

This clone was detected only a few times. The rearrangement uses TRBV5-1 and TRBJ2-1; 7 positions agree with TRBD2. Germline assignment: CDR1 SGHRS and CDR2 YFSETQ. J lost 0 bases, V lost 4 bases, and 4 bases had no gene match. This CDR3 spans 15 amino acids. The CDR3 here is CASSPSGNSYNEQFF. In nucleotides, the CDR3 is TGCGCCAGCAGCCCGAGCGGGAACTCCTACAATGAGCAGTTCTTC.

The V call is TRBV30, the J call TRBJ2-1; the match to TRBD1 covers 7 bases. Germline CDR1 GTSNPN, CDR2 SVGIG (reference sequence). This CDR3 has 14 amino acids. The J segment lost 4 bases and the V segment lost 5 bases, leaving 8 bases of the junction unmatched. The CDR3 loop reads CAWQGQLPYNEQFF. DNA for the CDR3: TGTGCCTGGCAGGGACAGCTACCTTACAATGAGCAGTTCTTC.

The chain has TRBV7-8 and TRBJ2-1, with 7 bases identical to TRBD2. Germline-derived CDR1 and CDR2 are SGHVS and FQNEAQ. V lost 4 bases and J lost 1; bases outside the gene matches: 7. The CDR3 loop spans 16 amino acids. CDR3 bases: TGTGCCAGCAGCTCGCCCGGCGGGAGTTCCTACAATGAGCAGTTCTTC. Translation gives CASSSPGGSSYNEQFF.

The chain uses TRBV6-4 and TRBJ1-2, with 7 positions matching TRBD1. The CDR3 consists of 17 residues. Trimming cost V 0 bases and J 6 bases; bases outside gene matches: 13. From germline, CDR1 is MRHNA and CDR2 SNTAGT. The CDR3 nucleotides read TGTGCCAGCAGTGACTCGAGGGTGGAGACAGGGAGAAATGGCTACACCTTC. This gives the protein CASSDSRVETGRNGYTF.

This sequence joins TRBV15 and TRBJ1-2; D uncertain. The germline V gene encodes CDR1 LNHNV and CDR2 YYDKDF (reference sequence). The CDR3 runs 12 residues. The V gene lost 6 bases and the J gene lost 1 base, with 6 bases spanning the gap. The CDR3 is CATSTDNYGYTF. The CDR3 DNA reads as TGTGCCACCAGTACAGATAACTATGGCTACACCTTC. The full variable domain, rest sourced from reference TRBV15 and TRBJ1-2, is DAMVIQNPRYQVTQFGKPVTLSCSQTLNHNVMYWYQQKSSQAPKLLFHYYDKDFNNEADTPDNFQSRRPNTSFCFLDIRSPGLGDTAMYLCATSTDNYGYTFGSGTRLTVV.

This clone was recorded only once. The chain uses TRBV9 and TRBJ2-1; the match to TRBD1 covers 8 bases. V gave up 3 bases and J gave up 10 bases; unmatched junction bases: 9. The V gene's germline CDR1 is SGDLS and CDR2 YYNGEE. This CDR3 is 14 amino acids long. The CDR3 sequence: CASSAQGGLGEQFF. The CDR3 region has the DNA TGTGCCAGCAGCGCACAGGGGGGCTTAGGGGAGCAGTTCTTC.

This rearrangement joins TRBV7-9 to TRBJ1-1; 9 positions agree with TRBD1. The germline gives CDR1 SEHNR, CDR2 FQNEAQ (reference sequence). This CDR3 spans 15 amino acids. Unmatched junction bases numbered 10, after V lost 4 bases and J lost 7 bases. CDR3 nucleotides: TGTGCCAGCAGCTGGTTTCGGGACAGGGAGCGTGAAGCTTTCTTT. As protein: CASSWFRDREREAFF.